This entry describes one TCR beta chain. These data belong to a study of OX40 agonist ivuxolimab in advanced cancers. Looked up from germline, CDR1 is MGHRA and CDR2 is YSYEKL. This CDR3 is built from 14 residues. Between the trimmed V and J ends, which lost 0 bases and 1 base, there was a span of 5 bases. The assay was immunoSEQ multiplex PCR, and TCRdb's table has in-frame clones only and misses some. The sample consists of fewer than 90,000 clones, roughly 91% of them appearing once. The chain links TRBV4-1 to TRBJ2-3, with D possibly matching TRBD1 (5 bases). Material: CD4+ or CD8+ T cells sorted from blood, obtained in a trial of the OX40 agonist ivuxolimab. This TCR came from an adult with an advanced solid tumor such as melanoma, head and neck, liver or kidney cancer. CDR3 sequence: CASSQDRGTDTQYF. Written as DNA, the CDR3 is TGCGCCAGCAGCCAAGACAGGGGCACAGATACGCAGTATTTT.